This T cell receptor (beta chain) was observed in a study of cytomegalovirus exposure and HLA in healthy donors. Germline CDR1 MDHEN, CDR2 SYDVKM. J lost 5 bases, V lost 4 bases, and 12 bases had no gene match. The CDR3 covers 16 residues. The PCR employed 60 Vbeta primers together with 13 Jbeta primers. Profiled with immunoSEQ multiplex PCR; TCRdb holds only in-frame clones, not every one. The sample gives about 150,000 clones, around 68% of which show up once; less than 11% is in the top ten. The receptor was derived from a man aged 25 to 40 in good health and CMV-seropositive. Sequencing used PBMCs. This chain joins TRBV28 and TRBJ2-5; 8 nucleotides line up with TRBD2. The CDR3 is CASSYGSGISWETQYF. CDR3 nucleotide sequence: TGTGCCAGCAGTTACGGTAGCGGGATATCGTGGGAGACCCAGTACTTC. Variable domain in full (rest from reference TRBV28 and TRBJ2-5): DVKVTQSSRYLVKRTGEKVFLECVQDMDHENMFWYRQDPGLGLRLIYFSYDVKMKEKGDIPEGYSVSREKKERFSLILESASTNQTSMYLCASSYGSGISWETQYFGPGTRLLVL.